This T cell receptor (beta chain) was captured by sequencing in a study of T cell responses to AZD1222 COVID-19 vaccine. The germline V gene has CDR1 SGHTS and CDR2 YDEGEE. The V gene end was trimmed by 1 base and the J gene end by 4 bases; junction bases not matched to a gene: 7. This CDR3 has 15 residues. Sequencing used immunoSEQ multiplex PCR; TCRdb keeps in-frame clones, though not all of them. This repertoire shows roughly 180,000 clones, about 90% found once; its top ten account for 1% to 1.5%. This TCR came from an adult who received the AZD1222 COVID-19 vaccine. The rearrangement joins TRBV5-8 to TRBJ1-1, with 7 bases aligning to TRBD1. Here the sequenced sample was peripheral blood, taken 28 days after the second AZD1222 dose. The DNA for the CDR3 is TGTGCCAGCAGCTTGAAAGACAGGGCAGGCACTGAAGCTTTCTTT. Protein: CASSLKDRAGTEAFF.